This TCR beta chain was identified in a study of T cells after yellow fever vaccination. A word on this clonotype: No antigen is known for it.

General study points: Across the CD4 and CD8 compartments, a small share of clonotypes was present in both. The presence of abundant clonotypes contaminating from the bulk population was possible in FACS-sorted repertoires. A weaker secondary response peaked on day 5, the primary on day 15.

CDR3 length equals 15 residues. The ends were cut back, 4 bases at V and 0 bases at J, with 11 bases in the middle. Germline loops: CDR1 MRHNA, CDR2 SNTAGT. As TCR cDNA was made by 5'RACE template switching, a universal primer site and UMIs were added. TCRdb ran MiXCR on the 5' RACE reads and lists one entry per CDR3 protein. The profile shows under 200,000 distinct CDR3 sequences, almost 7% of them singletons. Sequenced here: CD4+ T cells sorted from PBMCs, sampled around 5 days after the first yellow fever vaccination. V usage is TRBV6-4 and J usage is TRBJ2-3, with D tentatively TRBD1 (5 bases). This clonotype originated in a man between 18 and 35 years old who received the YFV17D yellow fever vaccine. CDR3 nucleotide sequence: TGTGCCAGCAGTGCTCAGGGCAGCAGCACAGATACGCAGTATTTT. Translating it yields CASSAQGSSTDTQYF.